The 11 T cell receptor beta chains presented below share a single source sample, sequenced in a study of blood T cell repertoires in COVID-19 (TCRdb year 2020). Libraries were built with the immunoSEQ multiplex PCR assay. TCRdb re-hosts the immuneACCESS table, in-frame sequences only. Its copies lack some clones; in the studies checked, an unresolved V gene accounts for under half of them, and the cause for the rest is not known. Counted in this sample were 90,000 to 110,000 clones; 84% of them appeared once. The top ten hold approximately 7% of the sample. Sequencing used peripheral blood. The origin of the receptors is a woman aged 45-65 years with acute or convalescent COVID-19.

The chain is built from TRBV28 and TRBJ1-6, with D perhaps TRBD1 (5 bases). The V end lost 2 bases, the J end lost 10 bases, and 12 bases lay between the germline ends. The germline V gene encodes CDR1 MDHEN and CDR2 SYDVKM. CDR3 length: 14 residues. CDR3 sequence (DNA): TGTGCCAGCAGTTTAAGACAGTACGCCTCACCCCTCCACTTT. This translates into CASSLRQYASPLHF.

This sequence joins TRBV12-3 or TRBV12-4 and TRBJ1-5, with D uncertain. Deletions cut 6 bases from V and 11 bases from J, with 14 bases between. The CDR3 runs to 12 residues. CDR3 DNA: TGTGCCAGCAGCCTGGACGTCGGGACCCAGCATTTT. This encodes CASSLDVGTQHF.

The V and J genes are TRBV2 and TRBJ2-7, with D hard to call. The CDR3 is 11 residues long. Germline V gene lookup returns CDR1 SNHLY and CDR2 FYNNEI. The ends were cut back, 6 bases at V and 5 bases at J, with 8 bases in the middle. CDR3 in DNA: TGTGCCAGCAGCCTAGTTCACGAGCAGTACTTC. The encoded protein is CASSLVHEQYF.

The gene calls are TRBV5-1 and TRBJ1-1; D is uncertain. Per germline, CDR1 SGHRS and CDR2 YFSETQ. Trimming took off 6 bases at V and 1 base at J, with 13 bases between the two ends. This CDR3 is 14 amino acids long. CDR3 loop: CASTLRDPNTEAFF. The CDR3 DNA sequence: TGCGCCAGCACGTTGCGGGATCCGAACACTGAAGCTTTCTTT.

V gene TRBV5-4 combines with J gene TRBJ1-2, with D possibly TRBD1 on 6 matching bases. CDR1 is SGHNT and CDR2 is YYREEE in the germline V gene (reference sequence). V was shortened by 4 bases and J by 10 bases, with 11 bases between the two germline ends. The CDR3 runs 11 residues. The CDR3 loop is CASSEDRSYTF. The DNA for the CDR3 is TGTGCCAGCAGCGAAGACAGGTCCTACACCTTC.

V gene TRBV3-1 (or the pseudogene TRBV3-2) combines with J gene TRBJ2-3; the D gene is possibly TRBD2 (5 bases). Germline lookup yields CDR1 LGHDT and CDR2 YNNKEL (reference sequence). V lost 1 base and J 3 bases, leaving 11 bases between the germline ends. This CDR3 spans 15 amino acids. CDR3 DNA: TGTGCCAGCAGCCAAGGTAAATGGAGGACAGATACGCAGTATTTT. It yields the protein CASSQGKWRTDTQYF.

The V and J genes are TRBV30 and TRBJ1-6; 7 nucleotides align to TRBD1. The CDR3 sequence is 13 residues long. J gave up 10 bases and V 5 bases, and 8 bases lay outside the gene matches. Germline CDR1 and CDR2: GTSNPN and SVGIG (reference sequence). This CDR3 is CAWDRQGESPLHF. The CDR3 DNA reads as TGTGCCTGGGACAGACAGGGAGAATCACCCCTCCACTTT.

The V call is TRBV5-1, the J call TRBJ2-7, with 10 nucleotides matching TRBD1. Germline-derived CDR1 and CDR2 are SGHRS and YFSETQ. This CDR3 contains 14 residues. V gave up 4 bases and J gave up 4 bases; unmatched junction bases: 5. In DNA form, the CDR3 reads TGCGCCAGCAGCCGCGGGACAGGGGAGTACGAGCAGTACTTC. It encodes CASSRGTGEYEQYF.

The CDR3 DNA follows: TGTGCCAGCAGTTTGCTCGGGATGAACACTGAAGCTTTCTTT. The encoded protein is CASSLLGMNTEAFF. The chain couples TRBV6-2 or TRBV6-3 to TRBJ1-1, with no clear D. CDR1 and CDR2 from the germline V gene are MNHEY and SVGEGT. The CDR3 loop spans 14 amino acids. V was pared by 4 bases and J by 0 bases, with 9 bases between.

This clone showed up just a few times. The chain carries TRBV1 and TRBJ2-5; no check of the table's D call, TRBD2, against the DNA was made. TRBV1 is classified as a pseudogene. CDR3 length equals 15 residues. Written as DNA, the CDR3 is TGCACCAGCAGCACCCGAGGAGCGGGGGAAGAGACCCAGTACTTC. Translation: CTSSTRGAGEETQYF.

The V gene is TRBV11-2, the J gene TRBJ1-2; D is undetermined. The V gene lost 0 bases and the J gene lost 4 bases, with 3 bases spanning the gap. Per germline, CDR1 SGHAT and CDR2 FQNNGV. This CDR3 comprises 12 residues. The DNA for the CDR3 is TGTGCCAGCAGCTTAGACAGCTATGGCTACACCTTC. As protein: CASSLDSYGYTF.